This TCR beta chain was found in a study of shared clonotypes between healthy human individuals. Study details: Contributing individuals were two females and three males aged 18 to 49. The study's findings and limits: Few donors limited the genetic and exposure-history diversity represented.

Original data processing: Junction-only immunoSEQ sequences carried no quality scores, so filtering differed. TCRdb keeps only in-frame clones here, not all; method: immunoSEQ multiplex PCR. V and J calls and clone size follow that table, whereas D and trimming were derived from the DNA. The sample yields fewer than 3 million clones, under 95% seen once. CDR1 SGHDN and CDR2 FVKESK come from the germline V gene. The CDR3 contains 17 residues. The ends lost 4 bases at V and 1 base at J; junction bases unmatched: 7. In the case of this clone: Its antigen is not identified.

The origin of this receptor is a man in his late teens or twenties in good health. Some clones in this sample may be carry-over from other donors' samples. Sequenced: naive CD4+ T cells from PBMCs. The subset denotes: CD45RA+ positively selected. J is TRBJ2-6 and V is TRBV14; TRBD1 matches 7 bases. CDR3 nucleotides: TGTGCCAGCAGCCCTAGACAGGGAGCTTCTGGGGCCAACGTCCTGACTTTC. Protein product: CASSPRQGASGANVLTF.